This T cell receptor beta chain was recorded in a study of Ad26.COV2.S vaccination and SARS-CoV-2 variants. Per the germline V gene, CDR1 is SGHTA and CDR2 is FQGNSA. This CDR3 spans 13 amino acids. V was pared by 6 bases and J by 10 bases, with 13 bases between. Treatment described: around 19 received Ad26.COV2.S at low or high dose, single or two shots; about five received placebo; per-sample allocation not given. Collection of the samples took place on day 63 after the first injection of vaccine or placebo. Libraries were prepared by immunoSEQ multiplex PCR; TCRdb keeps only in-frame clonotypes and omits some of them. This sample carries 300,000 to 400,000 clones, about 85% of them seen once, and the ten largest clones take approximately 3.5%.

The sequenced sample was peripheral blood, obtained in a trial of Ad26.COV2.S vaccine versus placebo. The chain couples TRBV7-2 to TRBJ1-6; a possible D gene is TRBD1 (5 bases). The clonotype comes from a person aged 18-60 years who received the Ad26.COV2.S COVID-19 vaccine or a placebo. The CDR3 DNA is TGTGCCAGCAGTCTTCCAGGGAGATCACCCCTCCACTTT. It translates to CASSLPGRSPLHF.